This T cell receptor beta chain is from a study of cytomegalovirus exposure and HLA in healthy donors. Study conclusions and caveats: Cytomegalovirus association was assigned to under 200 TCR beta chains.

The PCR had 60 Vbeta and 13 Jbeta primers. Some clones are missing from TCRdb's copy, which holds only in-frame ones; the method was immunoSEQ multiplex PCR. In the table there are about 160,000 clones, around 83% of which are singletons. As for this clone: Its antigen is unknown.

The sample was PBMCs. The receptor was derived from a girl aged 2-10 years in good health and CMV-seropositive.

The CDR3 reads CASDQGYSNQPQHF. Here the CDR3 DNA reads TGTGCCAGCGATCAGGGGTATAGCAATCAGCCCCAGCATTTT. The V and J genes are TRBV2 and TRBJ1-5, with D possibly TRBD1 on 6 matching bases. This CDR3 is built from 14 residues. Germline V CDR1 and CDR2: SNHLY, FYNNEI. Deletions cut 8 bases from V and 0 bases from J, with 11 bases between.